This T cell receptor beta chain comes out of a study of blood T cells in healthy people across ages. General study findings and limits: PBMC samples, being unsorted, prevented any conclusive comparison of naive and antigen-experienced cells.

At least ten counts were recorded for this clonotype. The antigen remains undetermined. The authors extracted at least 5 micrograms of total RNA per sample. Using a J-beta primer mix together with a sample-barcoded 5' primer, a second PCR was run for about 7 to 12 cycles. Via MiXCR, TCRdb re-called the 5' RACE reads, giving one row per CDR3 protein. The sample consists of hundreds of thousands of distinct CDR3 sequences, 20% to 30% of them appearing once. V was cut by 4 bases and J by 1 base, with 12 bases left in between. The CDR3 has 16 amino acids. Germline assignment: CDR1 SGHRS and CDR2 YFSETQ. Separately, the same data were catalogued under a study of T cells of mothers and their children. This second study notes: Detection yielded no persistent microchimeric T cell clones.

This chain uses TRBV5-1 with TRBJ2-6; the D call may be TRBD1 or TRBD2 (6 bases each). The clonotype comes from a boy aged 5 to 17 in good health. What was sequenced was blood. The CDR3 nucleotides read TGCGCCAGCAGCCACGGGGGCGCATCTGGGGCCAACGTCCTGACTTTC. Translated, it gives CASSHGGASGANVLTF.